One sample yielded the 25 T cell receptor beta chains listed below, sequenced in a study of T cells in Graves' hyperthyroidism and ophthalmopathy. Researchers took RNA transcripts and amplified the TCR beta CDR3 regions from them. First-round RT-PCR targeting the TCR CDR3 was performed with the HTBI primer set. Each CDR3 protein is one row after TCRdb ran MiXCR on the multiplex PCR reads. The repertoire holds fewer than 450,000 distinct CDR3 sequences, with approximately 17% as singletons. Sequenced: blood. The receptors were gathered from a woman aged 30 to 39 with Graves' hyperthyroidism that later progressed to Graves' ophthalmopathy.

The table lists this clonotype with many counts. The V and J genes are TRBV2 and TRBJ1-2, with TRBD1 as a possible D gene (6 bases). The CDR3 runs to 17 residues. V lost 4 bases to trimming and J lost 6 bases, with 24 bases between them. Germline V lookup: CDR1 SNHLY, CDR2 FYNNEI. The CDR3 is CASSAGKGDTVGDGYTF. CDR3 DNA sequence: TGTGCCAGCAGTGCTGGGAAAGGGGACACGGTCGGTGATGGCTACACCTTC.

V gene TRBV4-1 combines with J gene TRBJ1-3; 10 nucleotides line up with TRBD1. Germline CDR1 reads MGHRA; CDR2 reads YSYEKL. V gave up 3 bases and J gave up 5 bases; unmatched junction bases: 10. There are 17 residues in the CDR3. CDR3 DNA sequence: TGCGCCAGCAGCCAGGCTGGGACAGGGGCAAGGAGAAACACCATATATTTT. It yields the protein CASSQAGTGARRNTIYF.

This clonotype was observed many times. The V and J genes are TRBV28 and TRBJ2-3; possibly TRBD1 or TRBD2 for D (5 bases each). V was trimmed by 7 bases and J by 4 bases, leaving 21 bases between them. Germline V lookup: CDR1 MDHEN, CDR2 SYDVKM. CDR3 size: 16 residues. In DNA, the CDR3 is TGTGCCAGCACCTCACACGGGGCTAGCAATTCAGATACGCAGTATTTT. Protein: CASTSHGASNSDTQYF.

This clonotype showed up just a few times. The chain combines TRBV6-1 with TRBJ1-5; D is unresolved. The CDR3 runs 15 residues. V gave up 4 bases and J gave up 2 bases, with 12 bases separating them. CDR1 and CDR2 (germline): MNHNS, SASEGT. The CDR3 coding sequence is TGTGCCAGCAGTGTGTCCTTGTTTGGCAATCAGCCCCAGCATTTT. Encoded protein: CASSVSLFGNQPQHF.

This clonotype was detected ten times or more. The chain uses TRBV6-1 and TRBJ1-5; no firm D call. Trimming pared 6 bases from V and 4 bases from J, leaving 19 bases between. Germline V lookup: CDR1 MNHNS, CDR2 SASEGT. There are 16 residues in the CDR3. This CDR3 is CASSRVAGSINQPQHF. CDR3 sequence (DNA): TGTGCCAGCAGCCGCGTGGCGGGGTCCATAAATCAGCCCCAGCATTTT.

This clonotype was seen a handful of times. The chain carries TRBV7-6 and TRBJ2-3; D is possibly TRBD2 (7 bases). Trimming removed 5 bases from V and 4 bases from J, with 19 bases in between. The germline V gene encodes CDR1 SGHVS and CDR2 FNYEAQ. This CDR3 comprises 16 residues. CDR3 loop: CASSAGVLAMSDTQYF. DNA of the CDR3: TGTGCCAGCAGCGCAGGGGTACTAGCGATGTCAGATACGCAGTATTTT. Combining the CDR3 with reference TRBV7-6 and TRBJ2-3 gives the whole variable domain GAGVSQSPRYKVTKRGQDVALRCDPISGHVSLYWYRQALGQGPEFLTYFNYEAQQDKSGLPNDRFSAERPEGSISTLTIQRTEQRDSAMYRCASSAGVLAMSDTQYFGPGTRLTVL.

The chain couples TRBV28 to TRBJ2-6; no clear D. CDR3 size: 14 residues. Between the trimmed V and J ends, which lost 10 bases and 2 bases, there was a span of 12 bases. Germline V gene sequence: CDR1 MDHEN, CDR2 SYDVKM. The DNA for the CDR3 is TGTGCCACCCGTCGGCCTACTGGGGCCAACGTCCTGACTTTC. It is translated as CATRRPTGANVLTF.

This clonotype was recorded many times. This chain connects TRBV19 to TRBJ1-4; perhaps TRBD1 as D (5 bases). The germline gives CDR1 LNHDA, CDR2 SQIVND (reference sequence). The CDR3 length is 18 residues. The V gene lost 1 base and the J gene lost 0 bases, with 15 bases spanning the gap. The CDR3, as DNA: TGTGCCAGTAGTATAGCTTCACGGGACGCAGCAACTAATGAAAAACTGTTTTTT. It is translated as CASSIASRDAATNEKLFF.

The chain carries TRBV19 and TRBJ2-3; TRBD1 might be the D (6 bases). The V gene's germline CDR1 is LNHDA and CDR2 SQIVND (reference sequence). V was shortened by 3 bases and J by 2 bases, with 12 bases between the two germline ends. This CDR3 has 15 amino acids. The CDR3 loop reads CASSMGQTTTDTQYF. For the CDR3, the DNA is TGTGCCAGTAGTATGGGACAAACAACCACAGATACGCAGTATTTT. Supplemented by reference TRBV19 and TRBJ2-3, the full variable domain reads DGGITQSPKYLFRKEGQNVTLSCEQNLNHDAMYWYRQDPGQGLRLIYYSQIVNDFQKGDIAEGYSVSREKKESFPLTVTSAQKNPTAFYLCASSMGQTTTDTQYFGPGTRLTVL.

The gene calls are TRBV5-4 and TRBJ2-2, with a tentative D call TRBD1 (6 bases). Looked up from germline, CDR1 is SGHNT and CDR2 is YYREEE (reference sequence). The length of the CDR3 is 15 residues. Trimming took 4 bases from V and 5 from J, leaving 15 bases between them. CDR3 sequence (DNA): TGTGCCAGCAGCGGAAAGACAGGTGAAACCGGGGAGCTGTTTTTT. As protein: CASSGKTGETGELFF. Using reference TRBV5-4 and TRBJ2-2 for the parts outside the CDR3, the full variable domain is ETGVTQSPTHLIKTRGQQVTLRCSSQSGHNTVSWYQQALGQGPQFIFQYYREEENGRGNFPPRFSGLQFPNYSSELNVNALELDDSALYLCASSGKTGETGELFFGEGSRLTVL.

The chain uses TRBV11-2 and TRBJ1-2; 11 positions match TRBD1. This CDR3 region has 17 residues. Germline CDR1 and CDR2: SGHAT and FQNNGV. With 6 bases clipped from V and 4 bases from J, the junction kept 13 bases outside the gene matches. CDR3 nucleotides: TGTGCCAGCAGAGAGATACGGACAGGGGGCCTTGTCTATGGCTACACCTTC. This gives the protein CASREIRTGGLVYGYTF.

The rearrangement uses TRBV11-2 and TRBJ2-3, with 8 bases that match TRBD2. The CDR3 has 17 residues. The J segment lost 1 base and the V segment lost 1 base, leaving 7 bases of the junction unmatched. CDR1 is SGHAT, CDR2 FQNNGV, per germline. CDR3 region: CASSLVGAGDGTDTQYF. The DNA of the CDR3 is TGTGCCAGCAGCTTAGTAGGAGCGGGAGATGGCACAGATACGCAGTATTTT. The entire variable domain, with the rest obtained from reference TRBV11-2 and TRBJ2-3, is as follows: EAGVAQSPRYKIIEKRQSVAFWCNPISGHATLYWYQQILGQGPKLLIQFQNNGVVDDSQLPKDRFSAERLKGVDSTLKIQPAKLEDSAVYLCASSLVGAGDGTDTQYFGPGTRLTVL.

A few counts support this clonotype. The chain carries TRBV6-9 and TRBJ1-1; 7 bases are a match to TRBD1. Trimming removed 5 bases from V and 6 bases from J; junction bases left unmatched: 6. The CDR3 loop spans 13 amino acids. In germline, CDR1 is MNHGY, CDR2 SVAAGI. As DNA, the CDR3 is TGTGCCAGCAGTACCCAGGGGGGCGCTGAAGCTTTCTTT. This encodes CASSTQGGAEAFF.

The rearrangement links TRBV19 to TRBJ1-2, with D hard to call. The CDR3 length is 11 residues. Germline assignment: CDR1 LNHDA and CDR2 SQIVND (reference sequence). Trimming shortened V by 10 bases and J by 1 base, and 7 bases separated the two germline ends. The CDR3 region has the DNA TGTGCCACCTTTATTAACTATGGCTACACCTTC. It yields the protein CATFINYGYTF. Using reference TRBV19 and TRBJ1-2 for the parts outside the CDR3, the full variable domain is DGGITQSPKYLFRKEGQNVTLSCEQNLNHDAMYWYRQDPGQGLRLIYYSQIVNDFQKGDIAEGYSVSREKKESFPLTVTSAQKNPTAFYLCATFINYGYTFGSGTRLTVV.

This clonotype was detected ten times or more. The V and J genes are TRBV5-1 and TRBJ1-5; weak D call: TRBD1 (6 bases). Looked up from germline, CDR1 is SGHRS and CDR2 is YFSETQ. This CDR3 contains 14 residues. Between the trimmed V and J ends, which lost 4 bases and 6 bases, there was a span of 14 bases. This CDR3 is CASSVQGGGQPQHF. CDR3 coding DNA: TGCGCCAGCAGCGTACAGGGTGGCGGTCAGCCCCAGCATTTT.

This clonotype has just a few counts. The chain combines TRBV6-2 or TRBV6-3 with TRBJ1-1, with D uncertain. V lost 0 bases and J lost 3, with 20 bases in between. Germline CDR1 MNHEY, CDR2 SVGEGT. This CDR3 is 18 amino acids long. The CDR3 DNA sequence: TGTGCCAGCAGTTACTCCGGTTTTCTTAGGGCCGTGGACACTGAAGCTTTCTTT. Its protein product is CASSYSGFLRAVDTEAFF.

The chain uses TRBV9 and TRBJ1-4; TRBD1 matches 12 bases. CDR3 size: 14 residues. CDR1 and CDR2 (germline): SGDLS, YYNGEE. V dropped 7 bases and J dropped 7; count of bases not matched to a gene: 5. CDR3 sequence (DNA): TGTGCCAGCGGGCCGGGACAGGGGGCTGAAAAACTGTTTTTT. Its protein is CASGPGQGAEKLFF.

This clonotype was seen at least ten times. The chain uses TRBV7-8 and TRBJ1-6; D is ambiguous. The CDR3 is 15 amino acids. Trimming removed 3 bases from V and 5 bases from J, with 11 bases in between. Germline-derived CDR1 and CDR2 are SGHVS and FQNEAQ. The DNA for the CDR3 is TGTGCCAGCAGCTTTTTAACACCCGATAATTCACCCCTCCACTTT. Encoded protein: CASSFLTPDNSPLHF.

This chain's CDR3 is CSAKRAITDTQYF. The CDR3 region has the DNA TGCAGTGCCAAGAGGGCGATCACAGATACGCAGTATTTT. The rearrangement joins TRBV20-1 to TRBJ2-3; the D gene is possibly TRBD2 (5 bases). The germline gives CDR1 DFQATT, CDR2 SNEGSKA (reference sequence). The CDR3 is made up of 13 amino acids. V lost 6 bases to trimming and J lost 2 bases, with 12 bases between them.

This clonotype was recorded at least ten times. This chain uses TRBV28 with TRBJ1-2; D is perhaps TRBD1 (6 bases). Trimming cost V 6 bases and J 2 bases, with 13 bases left between them. The CDR3 has 14 residues. Germline V gene data show CDR1 as MDHEN and CDR2 as SYDVKM. CDR3 loop: CASRGGPINYGYTF. The CDR3 DNA reads TGTGCCAGCAGGGGGGGGCCAATAAACTATGGCTACACCTTC.

Comments on this clonotype: Sequence at one end of the junction differs from germline and may be a read error. The rearrangement links TRBV18 to TRBJ2-5; tentatively, D is TRBD1 (6 bases). This CDR3 contains 16 residues. Germline lookup yields CDR1 KGHSH and CDR2 LQKENI. The CDR3: CTSSPPQQGYQETQYF. CDR3 sequence (DNA): TGTACCAGCTCACCACCACAACAGGGTTACCAAGAGACCCAGTACTTC.

The CDR3 nucleotides read TGCGCCAGCAGCTTGGCCGGGACAGGGTTTACCGAGCAGTACTTC. Protein product: CASSLAGTGFTEQYF. This chain links TRBV5-1 with TRBJ2-7; 9 bases map to TRBD1. Per germline, CDR1 SGHRS and CDR2 YFSETQ. J lost 6 bases, V lost 0 bases, and 7 bases had no gene match. This CDR3 contains 15 residues. The entire variable domain, with the rest obtained from reference TRBV5-1 and TRBJ2-7, is as follows: KAGVTQTPRYLIKTRGQQVTLSCSPISGHRSVSWYQQTPGQGLQFLFEYFSETQRNKGNFPGRFSGRQFSNSRSEMNVSTLELGDSALYLCASSLAGTGFTEQYFGPGTRLTVT.

This clonotype came up many times. The chain has TRBV6-1 and TRBJ2-2; perhaps TRBD1 as D (5 bases). Trimming took 1 base from V and 4 from J, leaving 10 bases between them. The length of the CDR3 is 15 residues. Germline V CDR1 and CDR2: MNHNS, SASEGT. The CDR3 coding sequence is TGTGCCAGCAGTGAAGACAGGAATCCCACCGGGGAGCTGTTTTTT. As protein: CASSEDRNPTGELFF.

This clonotype occurred many times. As DNA, the CDR3 is TGTGCCAGCAGTTTCGAGGATGATTCACCCCTCCACTTT. Residues: CASSFEDDSPLHF. This chain uses TRBV28 with TRBJ1-6; D gene unclear. V gave up 3 bases and J gave up 8 bases, with 8 bases separating them. The CDR3 has 13 residues. Germline V gives CDR1 MDHEN, CDR2 SYDVKM. The full variable domain, its missing parts supplied by reference TRBV28 and TRBJ1-6, is DVKVTQSSRYLVKRTGEKVFLECVQDMDHENMFWYRQDPGLGLRLIYFSYDVKMKEKGDIPEGYSVSREKKERFSLILESASTNQTSMYLCASSFEDDSPLHFGNGTRLTVT.

This clonotype was seen repeatedly, ten times or more. J is TRBJ1-2 and V is TRBV20-1; no reliable D call. The CDR3 spans 13 residues. V lost 5 bases and J 2 bases, leaving 12 bases between the germline ends. Germline V CDR1 and CDR2: DFQATT, SNEGSKA (reference sequence). The CDR3, as DNA: TGCAGTGCTCCTGAGGGAGCAAACTATGGCTACACCTTC. It codes for CSAPEGANYGYTF.